A single sample gave rise to the 20 T cell receptor beta chains below, sequenced in a study of radiation and T cells in renal cell carcinoma (dated by TCRdb to about 2020). This sample's time point label indicates: baseline pretreatment blood. The treatment or condition label for this specimen denotes: 15 Gy SBRT to primary tumor, nephrectomy 4 weeks later. Preparation of the library involved the immunoSEQ multiplex PCR assay. TCRdb carries this immuneACCESS record with in-frame sequences only. Its versions omit some clonotypes, under half of them owing to an unresolved V gene in the studies checked, with the rest unexplained. This sample lists 150,000 or so clones; approximately 87% were detected once. The top ten clones comprise under 30% of the sample. This specimen consisted of blood, obtained from a patient whose treatment included radiotherapy and nephrectomy. Receptors originate from a woman aged 45-59 years with renal cell carcinoma.

V usage is TRBV10-1 and J usage is TRBJ2-1; D is uncertain. The CDR3 is made up of 13 amino acids. With 5 bases removed from V and 6 bases from J, the gap between germline ends came to 11 bases. Per the germline V gene, CDR1 is WNHNN and CDR2 is SYGVQD (reference sequence). CDR3 amino acids: CASSRDFGNEQFF. The DNA of the CDR3 is TGCGCCAGCAGTAGGGATTTCGGCAATGAGCAGTTCTTC.

The chain links TRBV7-8 to TRBJ2-5; the D gene is possibly TRBD2 (5 bases). Germline-derived CDR1 and CDR2 are SGHVS and FQNEAQ. V was trimmed by 5 bases and J by 5 bases, leaving 12 bases between them. The CDR3 totals 13 residues. This CDR3 reads CASSPTTGETQYF. As DNA, the CDR3 is TGTGCCAGCAGCCCGACTACGGGGGAGACCCAGTACTTC.

The sample holds one count of this clone. The chain employs TRBV6-6 and TRBJ2-1; maybe TRBD2 (5 bases). The CDR3 runs to 12 residues. In germline, CDR1 is MNHNY, CDR2 SVGAGI (reference sequence). V gave up 6 bases and J gave up 8 bases, with 11 bases separating them. This chain's CDR3 is CASSLSGYEQFF. As DNA, the CDR3 is TGTGCCAGCAGCTTGAGCGGTTATGAGCAGTTCTTC.

V usage is TRBV6-5 and J usage is TRBJ2-3, with no clear D. The germline V and J ends were trimmed by 6 bases and 1 base, with 14 bases remaining between them. The CDR3 runs 15 residues. Germline V lookup: CDR1 MNHEY, CDR2 SVGAGI. CDR3 DNA: TGTGCCAGCAGCCCCATGTCAGCTGGCACAGATACGCAGTATTTT. As protein: CASSPMSAGTDTQYF.

V usage is TRBV7-3 and J usage is TRBJ2-7, with TRBD1 matching over 9 bases. CDR1 SGHTA and CDR2 FQGTGA come from the germline V gene. With 2 bases clipped from V and 7 bases from J, the junction kept 9 bases outside the gene matches. The CDR3 runs to 15 residues. CDR3 residues: CASSLGGQGQGEQYF. The CDR3 DNA reads as TGTGCCAGCAGCTTAGGTGGACAGGGGCAGGGGGAGCAGTACTTC. The full variable domain, in which reference TRBV7-3 and TRBJ2-7 provide the parts outside the CDR3, is GAGVSQTPSNKVTEKGKYVELRCDPISGHTALYWYRQSLGQGPEFLIYFQGTGAADDSGLPNDRFFAVRPEGSVSTLKIQRTERGDSAVYLCASSLGGQGQGEQYFGPGTRLTVT.

This clone has only one observation. The J gene is TRBJ2-1, the V gene TRBV2; 7 bases match TRBD2. The CDR3 covers 15 residues. The trim removed 4 bases at V and 6 bases at J, leaving 9 bases unmatched. In germline, CDR1 is SNHLY, CDR2 FYNNEI. The CDR3 sequence: CASSVGAGVINEQFF. The CDR3 nucleotides read TGTGCCAGCAGTGTCGGCGCGGGAGTGATCAATGAGCAGTTCTTC.

The V and J genes are TRBV30 and TRBJ1-6; the match to TRBD1 covers 7 bases. The V gene end was trimmed by 3 bases and the J gene end by 7 bases; junction bases not matched to a gene: 9. CDR1 is GTSNPN and CDR2 is SVGIG in the germline V gene (reference sequence). The CDR3 covers 15 residues. In DNA, the CDR3 is TGTGCCTGGAGACCGACAGGGTTTTTGAATTCACCCCTCCACTTT. The encoded protein is CAWRPTGFLNSPLHF.

The chain recombines TRBV5-1 with TRBJ2-1, with D possibly matching TRBD1 (6 bases). Germline lookup yields CDR1 SGHRS and CDR2 YFSETQ. The CDR3 spans 14 residues. V lost 6 bases to trimming and J lost 5 bases, with 15 bases between them. The CDR3 DNA reads as TGCGCCAGCAACACCGCAGGGGTGGACAATGAGCAGTTCTTC. Translation gives CASNTAGVDNEQFF.

V usage is TRBV2 and J usage is TRBJ2-7; unclear D gene. In germline, CDR1 is SNHLY, CDR2 FYNNEI. CDR3 size: 10 residues. V was pared by 11 bases and J by 4 bases, with 9 bases between. CDR3 protein: CASTRYEQYF. The CDR3, as DNA: TGTGCCTCTACCCGGTACGAGCAGTACTTC. Combining the CDR3 with reference TRBV2 and TRBJ2-7 gives the whole variable domain EPEVTQTPSHQVTQMGQEVILRCVPISNHLYFYWYRQILGQKVEFLVSFYNNEISEKSEIFDDQFSVERPDGSNFTLKIRSTKLEDSAMYFCASTRYEQYFGPGTRLTVT.

The chain links TRBV19 to TRBJ1-5, with TRBD1 matching over 7 bases. V shed 4 bases, J shed 3 bases, and the junction held 6 bases outside the gene matches. CDR1 and CDR2 from the germline V gene are LNHDA and SQIVND (reference sequence). CDR3 length: 15 residues. This chain's CDR3 is CASSTDRAFNQPQHF. CDR3 nucleotide sequence: TGTGCCAGTAGTACAGACAGGGCATTCAATCAGCCCCAGCATTTT.

This chain connects TRBV27 to TRBJ2-1; 8 bases agree with TRBD2. This CDR3 has 16 residues. The J segment lost 2 bases and the V segment lost 8 bases, leaving 11 bases of the junction unmatched. Germline V gene data show CDR1 as MNHEY and CDR2 as SMNVEV (reference sequence). The CDR3 reads CASRPYRGGAYNEQFF. The CDR3 bases are TGTGCCAGCCGACCCTACCGGGGGGGCGCCTACAATGAGCAGTTCTTC.

This clone was seen once. The germline gene is not matched at one end of the junction; a read error may be the cause. The V and J genes are TRBV20-1 and TRBJ2-7, with D possibly matching TRBD2 (5 bases). The length of the CDR3 is 10 residues. Germline V gene sequence: CDR1 DFQATT, CDR2 SNEGSKA (reference sequence). The CDR3 DNA follows: TGCAGTGCTACCGACCCCGGGGTACACTTC. Its protein is CSATDPGVHF.

The chain carries TRBV11-2 and TRBJ1-5, with D unclear. The CDR3 contains 14 residues. The V gene's germline CDR1 is SGHAT and CDR2 FQNNGV. V was shortened by 0 bases and J by 2 bases, with 5 bases between the two germline ends. CDR3 in amino acids: CASSLDGRNQPQHF. The CDR3 DNA reads TGTGCCAGCAGCTTAGATGGACGCAATCAGCCCCAGCATTTT.

CDR3 sequence reads: CASKRLSSYEQYF. The CDR3 nucleotides are TGTGCCAGCAAGAGACTTTCCTCCTACGAGCAGTACTTC. V is TRBV6-6 and J is TRBJ2-7, with D unclear. This CDR3 is 13 amino acids long. The V end was cut by 7 bases, the J end by 0 bases, with 10 bases between. CDR1 and CDR2 from the germline V gene are MNHNY and SVGAGI (reference sequence).

The chain carries TRBV4-3 and TRBJ2-3, with D uncertain. Trimming cost V 5 bases and J 5 bases, with 14 bases left between them. The V gene's germline CDR1 is LGHNA and CDR2 YSLEER. This CDR3 has 14 amino acids. The CDR3 sequence is CASSDLELGDTQYF. CDR3 coding DNA: TGCGCCAGCAGCGACCTCGAACTCGGAGATACGCAGTATTTT.

The V and J genes are TRBV5-1 and TRBJ2-7, with 7 bases identical to TRBD1. Unmatched junction bases numbered 12, after V lost 4 bases and J lost 5 bases. This CDR3 comprises 15 residues. Germline CDR1 SGHRS, CDR2 YFSETQ. CDR3 in DNA: TGCGCCAGCAGCCCAACCGTGACAGGGTACGACGAGCAGTACTTC. It codes for CASSPTVTGYDEQYF.

This chain links TRBV5-1 with TRBJ2-3; the match to TRBD1 covers 9 bases. This CDR3 region has 16 residues. The J segment lost 3 bases and the V segment lost 0 bases, leaving 5 bases of the junction unmatched. Germline V lookup: CDR1 SGHRS, CDR2 YFSETQ. CDR3 amino acids: CASSLDGTGKTDTQYF. In DNA, the CDR3 is TGCGCCAGCAGCTTGGATGGGACAGGGAAGACAGATACGCAGTATTTT.

The J gene is TRBJ2-1, the V gene TRBV7-9; tentative D call: TRBD1 (5 bases). Trimming removed 3 bases from V and 7 bases from J, with 10 bases in between. CDR1 and CDR2 (germline): SEHNR, FQNEAQ (reference sequence). The CDR3 covers 13 residues. CDR3 region: CASSFGAGNEQFF. In DNA form, the CDR3 reads TGTGCCAGCAGCTTTGGGGCAGGGAATGAGCAGTTCTTC.

The chain carries TRBV30 and TRBJ1-2; possibly TRBD1 for D (5 bases). The germline CDR1 and CDR2 sequences are GTSNPN and SVGIG (reference sequence). The CDR3 loop spans 16 amino acids. V was shortened by 5 bases and J by 4 bases, with 23 bases between the two germline ends. CDR3 in amino acids: CAWDSVARADGYGYTF. The CDR3 DNA reads as TGTGCCTGGGACTCCGTGGCCAGGGCGGATGGCTATGGCTACACCTTC.

The V and J genes are TRBV5-5 and TRBJ2-7; D assignment may be TRBD1 or TRBD2 (5 bases each). Trimming shortened V by 5 bases and J by 5 bases, and 11 bases separated the two germline ends. This CDR3 spans 12 amino acids. The germline CDR1 and CDR2 sequences are SGHKS and YYEKEE (reference sequence). In DNA, the CDR3 is TGTGCCAGCAGACCGGGGCTTAACGAGCAGTACTTC. This codes for CASRPGLNEQYF.